This T cell receptor beta chain originates from a study of T-cell reconstitution after alpha-beta-depleted transplantation in children. Germline values: CDR1 DFQATT, CDR2 SNEGSKA (reference sequence). V lost 0 bases, J lost 4 bases, and 6 bases stayed unmatched. The CDR3 covers 15 residues. A note on this clonotype: Its matching antigen is unknown.

TCRbeta library construction was performed incorporating unique molecular identifiers. TCRdb re-analysed the PCR reads in MiXCR, keeping a single row per CDR3 protein. Among some 450,000 distinct CDR3 sequences listed, 43% were seen once. Study conclusions and caveats: In some patients, recipient T cells and intrathymic progenitors surviving conditioning explained high day-60 diversity. By one year post-transplant, T-cell counts and diversity largely arose from T cells that were newly produced. Several hundred expanded graft clones reportedly gave rise to the alpha-beta T cells present about two months after transplant.

This chain links TRBV20-1 with TRBJ2-7; 10 positions match TRBD1. This TCR came from a girl aged 2 to 10 with aplastic anemia, due to receive a stem cell transplant. The source was PBMCs, collected before TCRalphabeta/CD19-depleted stem cell transplant. For the CDR3, the DNA is TGCAGTGCTAGAGATAGACAGGGGGCCAGGTACGAGCAGTACTTC. Translation gives CSARDRQGARYEQYF.